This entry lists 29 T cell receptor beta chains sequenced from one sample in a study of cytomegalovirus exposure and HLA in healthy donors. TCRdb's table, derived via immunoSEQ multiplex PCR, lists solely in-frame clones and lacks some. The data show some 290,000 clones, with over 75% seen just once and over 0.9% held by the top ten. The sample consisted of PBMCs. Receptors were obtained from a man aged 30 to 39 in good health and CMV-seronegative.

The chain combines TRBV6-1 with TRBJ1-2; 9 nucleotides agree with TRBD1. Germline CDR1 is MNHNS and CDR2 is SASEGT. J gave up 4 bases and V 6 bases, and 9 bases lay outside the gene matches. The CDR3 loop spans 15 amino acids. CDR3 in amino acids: CASSSIGTGIYGYTF. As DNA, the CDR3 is TGTGCCAGCAGCTCCATAGGGACAGGGATCTATGGCTACACCTTC.

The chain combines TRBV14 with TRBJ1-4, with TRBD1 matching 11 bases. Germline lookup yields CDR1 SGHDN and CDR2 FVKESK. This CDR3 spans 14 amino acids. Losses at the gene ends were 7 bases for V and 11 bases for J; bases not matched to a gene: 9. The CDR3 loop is CASTPGTGGGKLFF. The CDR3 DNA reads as TGTGCCAGCACCCCCGGGACAGGGGGTGGCAAACTGTTTTTT. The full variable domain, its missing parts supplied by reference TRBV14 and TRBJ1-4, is EAGVTQFPSHSVIEKGQTVTLRCDPISGHDNLYWYRRVMGKEIKFLLHFVKESKQDESGMPNNRFLAERTGGTYSTLKVQPAELEDSGVYFCASTPGTGGGKLFFGSGTQLSVL.

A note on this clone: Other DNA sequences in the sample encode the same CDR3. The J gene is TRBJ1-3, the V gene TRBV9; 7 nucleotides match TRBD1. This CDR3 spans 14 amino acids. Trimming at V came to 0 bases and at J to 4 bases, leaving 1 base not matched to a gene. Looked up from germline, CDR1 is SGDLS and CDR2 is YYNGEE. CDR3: CASSVVDRGNTIYF. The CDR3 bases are TGTGCCAGCAGCGTAGTGGACAGGGGAAACACCATATATTTT.

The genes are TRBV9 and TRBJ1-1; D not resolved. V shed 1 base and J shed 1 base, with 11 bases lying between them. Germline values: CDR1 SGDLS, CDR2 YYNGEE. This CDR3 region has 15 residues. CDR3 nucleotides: TGTGCCAGCAGCGTACGGTCTGCGGCGAACACTGAAGCTTTCTTT. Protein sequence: CASSVRSAANTEAFF.

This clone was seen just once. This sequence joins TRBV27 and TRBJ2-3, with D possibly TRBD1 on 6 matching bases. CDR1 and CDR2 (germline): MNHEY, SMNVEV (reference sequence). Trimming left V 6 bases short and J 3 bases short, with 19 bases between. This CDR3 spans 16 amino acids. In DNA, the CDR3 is TGTGCCAGCAGACCTGGGGGACAAGTGCGAACAGATACGCAGTATTTT. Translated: CASRPGGQVRTDTQYF.

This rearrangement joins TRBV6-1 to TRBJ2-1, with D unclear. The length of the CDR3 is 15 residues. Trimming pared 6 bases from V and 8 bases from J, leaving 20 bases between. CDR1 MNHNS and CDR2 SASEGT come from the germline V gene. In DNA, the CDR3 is TGTGCCAGCAGGGCCCGAATGGCCACGTTTGATGAGCAGTTCTTC. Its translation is CASRARMATFDEQFF.

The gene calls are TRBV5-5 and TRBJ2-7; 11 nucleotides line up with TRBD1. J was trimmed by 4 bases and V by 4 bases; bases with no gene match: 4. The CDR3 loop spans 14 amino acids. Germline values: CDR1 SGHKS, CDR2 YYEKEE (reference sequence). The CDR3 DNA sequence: TGTGCCAGCAGCACGGGACAGGGGGGATACGAGCAGTACTTC. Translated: CASSTGQGGYEQYF.

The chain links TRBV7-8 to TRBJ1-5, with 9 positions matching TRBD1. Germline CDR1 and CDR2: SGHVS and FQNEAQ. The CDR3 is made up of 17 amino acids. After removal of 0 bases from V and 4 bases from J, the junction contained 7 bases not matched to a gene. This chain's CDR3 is CASSLASGTGFNQPQHF. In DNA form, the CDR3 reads TGTGCCAGCAGCTTAGCGTCGGGGACAGGGTTTAATCAGCCCCAGCATTTT.

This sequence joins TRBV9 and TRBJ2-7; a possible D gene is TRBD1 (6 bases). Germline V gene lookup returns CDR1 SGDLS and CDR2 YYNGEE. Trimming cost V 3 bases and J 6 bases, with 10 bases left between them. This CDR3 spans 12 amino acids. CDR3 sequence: CASSAVGGEQYF. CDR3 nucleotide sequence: TGTGCCAGCAGCGCCGTAGGGGGCGAGCAGTACTTC.

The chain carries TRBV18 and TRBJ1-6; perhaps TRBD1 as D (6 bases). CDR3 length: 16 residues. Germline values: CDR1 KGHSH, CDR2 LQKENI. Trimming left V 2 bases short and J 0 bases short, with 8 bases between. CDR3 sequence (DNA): TGTGCCAGCTCACCAAGGGGGAGCTCCTATAATTCACCCCTCCACTTT. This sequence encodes CASSPRGSSYNSPLHF.

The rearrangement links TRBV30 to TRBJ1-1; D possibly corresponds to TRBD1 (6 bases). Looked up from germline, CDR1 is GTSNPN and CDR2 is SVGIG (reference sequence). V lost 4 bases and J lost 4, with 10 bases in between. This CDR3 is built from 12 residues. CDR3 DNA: TGTGCCTGGACAGGGGAGCGCACTGAAGCTTTCTTT. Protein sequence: CAWTGERTEAFF. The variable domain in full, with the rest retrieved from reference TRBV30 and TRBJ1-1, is SQTIHQWPATLVQPVGSPLSLECTVEGTSNPNLYWYRQAAGRGLQLLFYSVGIGQISSEVPQNLSASRPQDRQFILSSKKLLLSDSGFYLCAWTGERTEAFFGQGTRLTVV.

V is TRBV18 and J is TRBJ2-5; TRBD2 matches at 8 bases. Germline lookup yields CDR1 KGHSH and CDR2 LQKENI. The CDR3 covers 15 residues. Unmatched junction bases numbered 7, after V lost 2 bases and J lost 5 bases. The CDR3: CASSPNSGGAETQYF. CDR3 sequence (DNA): TGTGCCAGCTCACCAAACAGCGGGGGTGCCGAGACCCAGTACTTC.

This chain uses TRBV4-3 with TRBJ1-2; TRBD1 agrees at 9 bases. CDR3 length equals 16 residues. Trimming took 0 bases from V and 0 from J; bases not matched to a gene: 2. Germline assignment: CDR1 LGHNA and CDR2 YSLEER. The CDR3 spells CASSQDWDRANYGYTF. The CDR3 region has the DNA TGCGCCAGCAGCCAAGATTGGGACAGGGCTAACTATGGCTACACCTTC.

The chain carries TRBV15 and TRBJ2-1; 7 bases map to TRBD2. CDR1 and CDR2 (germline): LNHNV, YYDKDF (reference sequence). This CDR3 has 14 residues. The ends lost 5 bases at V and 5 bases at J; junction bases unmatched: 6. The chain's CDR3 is CATSSRTRDNEQFF. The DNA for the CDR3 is TGTGCCACCAGCTCTCGGACTAGGGACAATGAGCAGTTCTTC.

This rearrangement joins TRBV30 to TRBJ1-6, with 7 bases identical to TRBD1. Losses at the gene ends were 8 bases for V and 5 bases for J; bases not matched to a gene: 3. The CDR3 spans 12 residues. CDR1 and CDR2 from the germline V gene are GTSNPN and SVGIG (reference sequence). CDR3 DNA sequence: TGTGCCCACGACAGGGATAATTCACCCCTCCACTTT. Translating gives CAHDRDNSPLHF. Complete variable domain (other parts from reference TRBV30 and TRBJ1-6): SQTIHQWPATLVQPVGSPLSLECTVEGTSNPNLYWYRQAAGRGLQLLFYSVGIGQISSEVPQNLSASRPQDRQFILSSKKLLLSDSGFYLCAHDRDNSPLHFGNGTRLTVT.

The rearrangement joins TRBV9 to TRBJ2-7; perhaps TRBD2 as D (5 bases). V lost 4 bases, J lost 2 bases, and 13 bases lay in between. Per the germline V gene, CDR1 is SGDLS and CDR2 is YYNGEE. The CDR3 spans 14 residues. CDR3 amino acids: CASSPSPGPYEQYF. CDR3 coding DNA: TGTGCCAGCAGCCCTAGCCCGGGTCCCTACGAGCAGTACTTC. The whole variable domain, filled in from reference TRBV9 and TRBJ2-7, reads DSGVTQTPKHLITATGQRVTLRCSPRSGDLSVYWYQQSLDQGLQFLIQYYNGEERAKGNILERFSAQQFPDLHSELNLSSLELGDSALYFCASSPSPGPYEQYFGPGTRLTVT.

As DNA, the CDR3 is TGTGCCAGCAGCCGGTCTGGGGGACAGATCGATGGCTACACCTTC. Its protein is CASSRSGGQIDGYTF. V usage is TRBV7-2 and J usage is TRBJ1-2, with 7 bases aligning to TRBD1. CDR1 and CDR2 (germline): SGHTA, FQGNSA. With V trimmed by 5 bases and J by 6 bases, 12 bases remained unmatched. The CDR3 covers 15 residues.

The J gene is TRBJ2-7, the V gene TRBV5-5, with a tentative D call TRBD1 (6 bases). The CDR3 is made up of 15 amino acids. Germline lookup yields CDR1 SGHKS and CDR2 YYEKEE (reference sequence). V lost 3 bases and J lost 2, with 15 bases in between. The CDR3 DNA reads TGTGCCAGCAGCTCGGGACACTCGATAACCTACGAGCAGTACTTC. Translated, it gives CASSSGHSITYEQYF.

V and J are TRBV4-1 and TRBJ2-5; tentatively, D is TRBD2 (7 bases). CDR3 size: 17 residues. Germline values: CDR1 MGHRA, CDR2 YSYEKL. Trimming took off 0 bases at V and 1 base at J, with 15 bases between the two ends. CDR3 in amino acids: CASSQDRGGPLQETQYF. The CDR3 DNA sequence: TGCGCCAGCAGCCAAGATAGGGGGGGTCCTCTCCAAGAGACCCAGTACTTC.

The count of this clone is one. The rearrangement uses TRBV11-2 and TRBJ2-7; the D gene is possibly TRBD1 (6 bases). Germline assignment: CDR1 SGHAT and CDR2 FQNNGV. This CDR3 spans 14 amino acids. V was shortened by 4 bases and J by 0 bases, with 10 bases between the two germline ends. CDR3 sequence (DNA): TGTGCCAGCAGCTCCACAGGGCACTCCTACGAGCAGTACTTC. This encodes CASSSTGHSYEQYF. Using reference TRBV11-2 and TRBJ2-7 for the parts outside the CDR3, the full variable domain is EAGVAQSPRYKIIEKRQSVAFWCNPISGHATLYWYQQILGQGPKLLIQFQNNGVVDDSQLPKDRFSAERLKGVDSTLKIQPAKLEDSAVYLCASSSTGHSYEQYFGPGTRLTVT.

CDR3 protein: CATSRDWLREEAKNIQYF. The CDR3 DNA sequence: TGTGCCACCAGCAGAGATTGGCTGAGGGAAGAAGCCAAAAACATTCAGTACTTC. The chain recombines TRBV15 with TRBJ2-4; D may be TRBD2 (5 bases). Germline V lookup: CDR1 LNHNV, CDR2 YYDKDF (reference sequence). The CDR3 runs to 18 residues. V was clipped by 0 bases and J by 0 bases, with 15 bases between them.

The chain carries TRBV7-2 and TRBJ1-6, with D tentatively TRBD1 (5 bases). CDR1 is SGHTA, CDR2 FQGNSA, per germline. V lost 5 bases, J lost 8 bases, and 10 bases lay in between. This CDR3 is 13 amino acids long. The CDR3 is CASSRQGHSPLHF. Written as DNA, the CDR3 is TGTGCCAGCAGCAGGCAGGGCCATTCACCCCTCCACTTT. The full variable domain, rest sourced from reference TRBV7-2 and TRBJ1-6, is GAGVSQSPSNKVTEKGKDVELRCDPISGHTALYWYRQSLGQGLEFLIYFQGNSAPDKSGLPSDRFSAERTGGSVSTLTIQRTQQEDSAVYLCASSRQGHSPLHFGNGTRLTVT.

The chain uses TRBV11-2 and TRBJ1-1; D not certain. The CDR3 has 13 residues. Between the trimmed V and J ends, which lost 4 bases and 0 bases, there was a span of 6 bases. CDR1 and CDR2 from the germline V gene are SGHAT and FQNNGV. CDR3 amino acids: CASSSNMNTEAFF. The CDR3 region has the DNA TGTGCCAGCAGCTCAAACATGAACACTGAAGCTTTCTTT. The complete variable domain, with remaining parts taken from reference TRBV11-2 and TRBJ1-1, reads EAGVAQSPRYKIIEKRQSVAFWCNPISGHATLYWYQQILGQGPKLLIQFQNNGVVDDSQLPKDRFSAERLKGVDSTLKIQPAKLEDSAVYLCASSSNMNTEAFFGQGTRLTVV.

CDR3 residues: CASTTRQGDGYTF. The CDR3 coding sequence is TGCGCCAGCACAACCCGACAGGGGGACGGCTACACCTTC. The J gene is TRBJ1-2, the V gene TRBV5-1; 9 positions match TRBD1. Germline V lookup: CDR1 SGHRS, CDR2 YFSETQ. The CDR3 runs 13 residues. Unmatched junction bases numbered 8, after V lost 6 bases and J lost 8 bases. Together with reference TRBV5-1 and TRBJ1-2, the CDR3 gives the full variable domain: KAGVTQTPRYLIKTRGQQVTLSCSPISGHRSVSWYQQTPGQGLQFLFEYFSETQRNKGNFPGRFSGRQFSNSRSEMNVSTLELGDSALYLCASTTRQGDGYTFGSGTRLTVV.

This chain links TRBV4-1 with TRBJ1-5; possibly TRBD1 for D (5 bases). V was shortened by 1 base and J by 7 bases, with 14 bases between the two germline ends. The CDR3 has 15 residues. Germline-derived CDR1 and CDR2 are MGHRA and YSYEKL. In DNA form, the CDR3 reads TGCGCCAGCAGCCAAGTGGGGGGATGGGGACAGCCCCAGCATTTT. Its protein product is CASSQVGGWGQPQHF.

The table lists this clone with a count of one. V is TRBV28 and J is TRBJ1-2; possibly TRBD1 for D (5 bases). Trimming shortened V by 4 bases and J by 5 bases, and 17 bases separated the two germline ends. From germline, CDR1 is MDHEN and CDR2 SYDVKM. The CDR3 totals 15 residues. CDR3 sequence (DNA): TGTGCCAGCAGTTCTGGGGGGTTGGGGGGTTATGGCTACACCTTC. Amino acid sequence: CASSSGGLGGYGYTF.

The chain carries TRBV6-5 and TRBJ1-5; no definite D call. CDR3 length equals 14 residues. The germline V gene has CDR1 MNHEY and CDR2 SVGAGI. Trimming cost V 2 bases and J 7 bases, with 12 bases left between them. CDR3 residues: CASSYGGPRQPQHF. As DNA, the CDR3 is TGTGCCAGCAGTTACGGCGGCCCCCGGCAGCCCCAGCATTTT.

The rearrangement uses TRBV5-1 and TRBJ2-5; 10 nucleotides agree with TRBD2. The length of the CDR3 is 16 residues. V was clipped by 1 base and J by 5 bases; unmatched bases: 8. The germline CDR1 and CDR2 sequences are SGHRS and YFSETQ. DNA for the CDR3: TGCGCCAGCAGCTTGACCAGCGGGGGGGCCGGGGAGACCCAGTACTTC. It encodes CASSLTSGGAGETQYF. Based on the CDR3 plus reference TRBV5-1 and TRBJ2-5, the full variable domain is KAGVTQTPRYLIKTRGQQVTLSCSPISGHRSVSWYQQTPGQGLQFLFEYFSETQRNKGNFPGRFSGRQFSNSRSEMNVSTLELGDSALYLCASSLTSGGAGETQYFGPGTRLLVL.

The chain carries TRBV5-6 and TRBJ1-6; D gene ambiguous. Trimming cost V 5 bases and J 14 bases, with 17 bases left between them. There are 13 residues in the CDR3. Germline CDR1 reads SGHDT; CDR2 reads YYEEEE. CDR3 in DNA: TGTGCCAGCAGTTTGATCGCGGATTGGTCCCTCCACTTT. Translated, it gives CASSLIADWSLHF.